The 13 T cell receptor beta chains in this list originate from one sample, sequenced in a study of beta chain bispecific antibodies for T cell cancers. Study-wide findings and caveats: Most targeted TRBV signal came from the leukemia cell line cells, not normal T cells. Versus anti-CD19, anti-TRBV12 exposure cut the TRBV12-3 share of TRBV signal by about 99%.

Blood mononuclear cells were expanded for around three days using either OKT3 anti-CD3 antibody or CD3/CD28 beads. Each CDR3 protein is one row after TCRdb ran MiXCR on the 5' RACE reads. Of about 20,000 distinct CDR3 sequences listed, 2% to 2.5% were seen once; the top ten hold 5.2%. For these receptors, no antigen is known. The material sequenced was healthy donor T cells cultured with leukemia cells, taken from a culture containing a bispecific antibody targeting TCR Vbeta12. The source of these receptors is a human donor in good health. Some clones in this sample may be carry-over from other donors' samples.

This clonotype occurred many times. The rearrangement links TRBV20-1 to TRBJ1-3; unclear D gene. The CDR3 runs to 13 residues. V was clipped by 5 bases and J by 0 bases, with 8 bases between them. The germline CDR1 and CDR2 sequences are DFQATT and SNEGSKA (reference sequence). This CDR3 reads CSAVGSSGNTIYF. CDR3 nucleotides: TGCAGTGCTGTTGGGAGCTCTGGAAACACCATATATTTT.

This clonotype occurred many times. The J gene is TRBJ1-4, the V gene TRBV28; D is uncertain. Germline assignment: CDR1 MDHEN and CDR2 SYDVKM. The CDR3 loop spans 12 amino acids. Deletions cut 7 bases from V and 10 bases from J, with 13 bases between. The CDR3 spells CASTPPRGKLFF. The CDR3 DNA sequence: TGTGCCAGCACCCCCCCTCGCGGAAAACTGTTTTTT.

This clonotype was found many times. The rearrangement joins TRBV11-2 to TRBJ2-1, with 7 bases fitting TRBD1. Germline lookup yields CDR1 SGHAT and CDR2 FQNNGV. Trimming at V came to 0 bases and at J to 15 bases, leaving 5 bases not matched to a gene. The CDR3 sequence is 12 residues long. This CDR3 reads CASSLDRGGPFF. CDR3 nucleotide sequence: TGTGCCAGCAGCTTAGATAGAGGGGGCCCGTTCTTC.

Many counts were recorded for this clonotype. V is TRBV29-1 and J is TRBJ1-2; 12 nucleotides align to TRBD1. Losses at the gene ends were 7 bases for V and 4 bases for J; bases not matched to a gene: 7. Germline V gene data show CDR1 as SQVTM and CDR2 as ANQGSEA. The CDR3 spans 14 residues. The CDR3 DNA is TGCAGCGCCGGGACAGGGGGCGTTAGCTATGGCTACACCTTC. It is translated as CSAGTGGVSYGYTF.

This clonotype was seen ten or more times. The V and J genes are TRBV7-9 and TRBJ1-1; D is possibly TRBD1 (6 bases). This CDR3 is 15 amino acids long. Germline CDR1 and CDR2: SEHNR and FQNEAQ (reference sequence). The V end lost 0 bases, the J end lost 3 bases, and 11 bases lay between the germline ends. This CDR3 is CASSLAQGSDTEAFF. The CDR3 coding sequence is TGTGCCAGCAGCTTAGCACAGGGTTCGGACACTGAAGCTTTCTTT.

The sample holds many counts of this clonotype. This chain connects TRBV5-1 to TRBJ2-7; 12 bases are shared with TRBD1. V shed 3 bases and J 4 bases; nucleotides not matched to a gene: 2. Germline CDR1 is SGHRS and CDR2 is YFSETQ. The CDR3 spans 14 residues. CDR3 amino acids: CASSWDRGLYEQYF. In DNA form, the CDR3 reads TGCGCCAGCAGCTGGGACAGGGGGCTGTACGAGCAGTACTTC.

This clonotype is classed as medium-sized. The V call is TRBV6-1, the J call TRBJ1-2, with 7 bases matching TRBD1. Germline lookup yields CDR1 MNHNS and CDR2 SASEGT. The CDR3 has 15 amino acids. The ends lost 6 bases at V and 1 base at J; junction bases unmatched: 8. CDR3 in amino acids: CASREGTEYNYGYTF. For the CDR3, the DNA is TGTGCCAGCAGGGAGGGGACAGAATATAACTATGGCTACACCTTC.

This clonotype was seen many times. The chain couples TRBV6-2 or TRBV6-3 to TRBJ2-2, with TRBD1 matching 7 bases. Germline loops: CDR1 MNHEY, CDR2 SVGEGT. The CDR3 runs 14 residues. With 5 bases clipped from V and 6 bases from J, the junction kept 6 bases outside the gene matches. For the CDR3, the DNA is TGTGCCAGCAGTAAAAACCAGGGGGCCGGGGAGCTGTTTTTT. It is translated as CASSKNQGAGELFF.

This clonotype showed up many times. The chain combines TRBV2 with TRBJ2-1; D gene ambiguous. V was pared by 2 bases and J by 10 bases, with 6 bases between. The CDR3 is 11 amino acids. Germline assignment: CDR1 SNHLY and CDR2 FYNNEI. Here the CDR3 reads CASSERWEQFF. DNA of the CDR3: TGTGCCAGCAGTGAACGATGGGAGCAGTTCTTC.

The sample holds many counts of this clonotype. The V call is TRBV20-1, the J call TRBJ2-5; 11 bases map to TRBD2. J gave up 5 bases and V 0 bases, and 8 bases lay outside the gene matches. CDR3 length equals 16 residues. CDR1 is DFQATT, CDR2 SNEGSKA, per germline (reference sequence). The CDR3 sequence: CSARDGSGGAWETQYF. The CDR3 nucleotides read TGCAGTGCTAGAGACGGTAGCGGGGGGGCGTGGGAGACCCAGTACTTC.

This clonotype came up many times. V usage is TRBV7-2 and J usage is TRBJ2-2, with D perhaps matching TRBD2 (6 bases). CDR3 size: 15 residues. V dropped 5 bases and J dropped 6 bases, with 16 bases sitting between them. Germline CDR1 is SGHTA and CDR2 is FQGNSA. CDR3 nucleotide sequence: TGTGCCAGCAGCCCCCGACTAGAGCGGGCCGGGGAGCTGTTTTTT. This sequence encodes CASSPRLERAGELFF.

This clonotype was recorded many times. V and J are TRBV28 and TRBJ2-5, with D perhaps matching TRBD1 or TRBD2 (5 bases each). Deletions cut 4 bases from V and 0 bases from J, with 12 bases between. Germline CDR1 and CDR2: MDHEN and SYDVKM. This CDR3 spans 15 amino acids. The chain's CDR3 is CASSSGTVYQETQYF. The DNA of the CDR3 is TGTGCCAGCAGTTCCGGGACCGTGTACCAAGAGACCCAGTACTTC.

This clonotype was seen ten or more times. The chain is built from TRBV27 and TRBJ1-3; the D is unclear. This CDR3 has 15 amino acids. V was trimmed by 2 bases and J by 0 bases, leaving 8 bases between them. Germline V gene sequence: CDR1 MNHEY, CDR2 SMNVEV (reference sequence). CDR3 in amino acids: CASSLTGSSGNTIYF. Here the CDR3 DNA reads TGTGCCAGCAGTTTAACGGGGAGCTCTGGAAACACCATATATTTT.